The next 27 T cell receptor beta chains were all read from a single sample in a study of tumor-infiltrating lymphocytes in primary liver carcinoma. It was from about 19-30 mg of unsorted bulk tissue that RNA and DNA were co-extracted. Production of TCR beta cDNA used 400 to 600 ng total RNA together with a constant-region primer. Three nested multiplex PCR rounds of slightly modified ARM-PCR generated TCR beta libraries. For 10 cycles apiece, the opening two PCR rounds ran with TRBV1-TRBV30 forward primers and a C-beta reverse primer. TCRdb reprocessed the multiplex PCR reads via MiXCR and lists one record per CDR3 protein. The sample lists around 70,000 distinct CDR3 sequences, about 72% occurring once. Specimen: liver tumor tissue from sampling region 4. As to subset: tumor region T4, right-lateral pole. These receptors were obtained from a man aged 40-50 years with primary liver carcinoma and hepatitis B virus infection.

A remark on this clonotype: One junction end does not reproduce the germline sequence, and a read error may be involved. The chain is built from TRBV4-1 and TRBJ2-2; 10 bases align to TRBD1. Looked up from germline, CDR1 is MGHRA and CDR2 is YSYEKL. The CDR3 totals 15 residues. This CDR3 is CASSPDRGYAGELFF. The CDR3 nucleotides read TGCGCCAGCAGCCCGGACAGGGGGTATGCCGGGGAGCTCTTTTTT.

In the case of this clonotype: This may be a read error: a much more frequent sequence differs by one nucleotide. The V call is TRBV5-1, the J call TRBJ1-2; 8 bases agree with TRBD1. The CDR3 has 14 residues. Unmatched junction bases numbered 8, after V lost 4 bases and J lost 6 bases. CDR1 SGHRS and CDR2 YFSETQ come from the germline V gene. Written as DNA, the CDR3 is TGCGCCAGCAGCCTTCAGGGGGCGGCCGATGGCTACACCTTC. It specifies CASSLQGAADGYTF.

The gene calls are TRBV5-5 and TRBJ2-7; D possibly corresponds to TRBD1 (7 bases). Deletions cut 6 bases from V and 2 bases from J, with 24 bases between. Germline V gene lookup returns CDR1 SGHKS and CDR2 YYEKEE (reference sequence). The CDR3 contains 17 residues. CDR3 in amino acids: CASNFRVGGQSPYEQYF. Here the CDR3 DNA reads TGTGCCAGCAACTTCAGGGTCGGGGGACAGAGCCCCTACGAGCAGTACTTC.

Notes on this clonotype: This is likely a read error, given that the CDR3 carries no conserved phenylalanine or tryptophan at its end. This sequence joins TRBV11-2 and TRBJ1-2; unclear D gene. The CDR3 covers 13 residues. In germline, CDR1 is SGHAT, CDR2 FQNNGV. The V end lost 0 bases, the J end lost 5 bases, and 7 bases lay between the germline ends. CDR3 sequence reads: CASSLEGNYGYTS. CDR3 DNA sequence: TGTGCCAGCAGCTTAGAGGGGAATTATGGCTACACCTCT.

To note about this clonotype: This could be a read error, since a much larger clone is one nucleotide away. The chain employs TRBV30 and TRBJ2-2, with 7 bases aligning to TRBD1. V gave up 2 bases and J gave up 6 bases; unmatched junction bases: 6. Germline CDR1 is GTSNPN and CDR2 is SVGIG (reference sequence). CDR3 length: 14 residues. CDR3 loop: CAWSTGVNSGELFF. The CDR3 nucleotides read TGTGCCTGGAGTACAGGGGTTAACTCCGGGGAGCTGTTTTTT.

Notes on this clonotype: Germline and junction disagree at one end, which may indicate a read error. For the CDR3, the DNA is TGTGCCATCAGTGAAGTGAGCGGGACAGAGACCCAGTACTTC. Encoded protein: CAISEVSGTETQYF. The gene calls are TRBV24-1 and TRBJ2-5; TRBD2 agrees at 7 bases. CDR1 and CDR2 from the germline V gene are KGHDR and SFDVKD. The CDR3 has 14 residues.

This clonotype was recorded many times. V gene TRBV6-6 combines with J gene TRBJ2-2; no clear D. The CDR3 runs to 12 residues. Per the germline V gene, CDR1 is MNHNY and CDR2 is SVGAGI (reference sequence). V was trimmed by 6 bases and J by 8 bases, leaving 10 bases between them. The CDR3 DNA sequence: TGTGCCAGCAGACCTGCAGCGGGGGAGCTGTTTTTT. It codes for CASRPAAGELFF.

This chain joins TRBV29-1 and TRBJ2-3, with D tentatively TRBD2 (6 bases). V lost 2 bases and J 6 bases, leaving 15 bases between the germline ends. The CDR3 has 14 amino acids. CDR1 SQVTM and CDR2 ANQGSEA come from the germline V gene. DNA for the CDR3: TGCAGCGTTGAAAGGAGGGATGGCATGGATACGCAGTATTTT. Its protein product is CSVERRDGMDTQYF.

This clonotype was picked up many times. The genes are TRBV6-5 and TRBJ2-5, with D uncertain. Germline CDR1 is MNHEY and CDR2 is SVGAGI. The CDR3 is made up of 14 amino acids. V was trimmed by 2 bases and J by 3 bases, leaving 10 bases between them. The CDR3 nucleotides read TGTGCCAGCAGTTACCGTAGTACGAAAGAGACCCAGTACTTC. This encodes CASSYRSTKETQYF.

On this clonotype itself: Because the CDR3 is missing its conserved closing phenylalanine or tryptophan, this is likely a read error. J is TRBJ1-1 and V is TRBV7-8; weak D call: TRBD1 (5 bases). CDR3 size: 15 residues. Germline V gives CDR1 SGHVS, CDR2 FQNEAQ. The CDR3, as DNA: TGTGCCAGCAGCTTAGGGGGGAGGGTGAACGCTGAAGCTTTCTTG. Its translation: CASSLGGRVNAEAFL.

Ten or more counts support this clonotype. This chain uses TRBV10-3 with TRBJ2-7; D ambiguous. Germline V gene sequence: CDR1 ENHRY, CDR2 SYGVKD. V was pared by 7 bases and J by 3 bases, with 10 bases between. CDR3 length: 12 amino acids. CDR3 sequence: CAIKSSNYEQYF. CDR3 nucleotide sequence: TGTGCCATCAAATCATCTAACTACGAGCAGTACTTC.

The chain joins TRBV12-3 or TRBV12-4 to TRBJ2-5, with a possible D match to TRBD2 (6 bases). The V gene lost 5 bases and the J gene lost 11 bases, with 24 bases spanning the gap. CDR3 length: 15 amino acids. The CDR3 nucleotides read TGTGCCAGCAGTACGACCGGGTCACTAAGGGACTCTCAGTACTTC. Amino acids: CASSTTGSLRDSQYF.

As concerns this clonotype: The CDR3 end shows no conserved phenylalanine or tryptophan, and so a read error is likely. The chain is built from TRBV28 and TRBJ2-1; D is possibly TRBD1 or TRBD2 (6 bases each). The end of the DNA is better explained by TRBJ2-7, so the J call may be wrong. The CDR3 runs to 15 residues. Germline V gene sequence: CDR1 MDHEN, CDR2 SYDVKM. The chain's CDR3 is CASSLGGRAYNEQYS. The DNA for the CDR3 is TGTGCCAGCAGTTTGGGGGGCCGGGCATATAATGAGCAGTACTCC.

This rearrangement joins TRBV29-1 to TRBJ2-3; possibly TRBD1 for D (6 bases). Per the germline V gene, CDR1 is SQVTM and CDR2 is ANQGSEA. CDR3 length: 14 amino acids. Trimming removed 1 base from V and 12 bases from J, with 20 bases in between. The DNA of the CDR3 is TGCAGCGTTGAAGCTCAGGGGACCCCTCAAACACAGTATTTT. It codes for CSVEAQGTPQTQYF.

The chain employs TRBV11-2 and TRBJ2-1, with 14 bases fitting TRBD2. CDR3 size: 16 residues. Germline values: CDR1 SGHAT, CDR2 FQNNGV. V shed 6 bases and J 15 bases; nucleotides not matched to a gene: 16. CDR3 loop: CASSYSTTSGRGGGFF. The CDR3, as DNA: TGTGCCAGCAGTTACTCCACGACTAGCGGGAGGGGAGGCGGGTTCTTC.

On this clonotype: The missing conserved phenylalanine or tryptophan at the end of this CDR3 makes a read error likely. Because the CDR3's place on the DNA is in doubt, the DNA is left out and the CDR3 is given as listed by TCRdb. The chain combines TRBV6-5 with TRBJ2-5; TRBD2, the table's D call, lacks a check against the DNA. Per the germline V gene, CDR1 is MNHEY and CDR2 is SVGAGI. Inclusive of both ends, the CDR3 amounts to 15 amino acids. CDR3: CTSSREGRPQETQNL.

Concerning this clonotype: The junction differs from germline at one of its ends, possibly a read error. V usage is TRBV6-5 and J usage is TRBJ2-7, with 7 bases identical to TRBD2. This CDR3 contains 13 residues. Germline V gives CDR1 MNHEY, CDR2 SVGAGI. Written as DNA, the CDR3 is TGTGGCAGCAGCCAAGGCGGGAGCTACGAGCAGTACTTC. Residues: CGSSQGGSYEQYF.

Regarding this clonotype: The CDR3 carries no conserved terminal phenylalanine or tryptophan, so it likely arises from a read error. The chain uses TRBV29-1 and TRBJ1-1; 10 positions agree with TRBD1. The trim removed 6 bases at V and 5 bases at J, leaving 6 bases unmatched. Germline-derived CDR1 and CDR2 are SQVTM and ANQGSEA. The CDR3 covers 13 residues. This chain's CDR3 is CSVTGGTETEAFL. In nucleotides, the CDR3 is TGCAGCGTGACAGGGGGCACAGAGACTGAAGCTTTCCTT.

Comments on this clonotype: Sequence at one end of the junction differs from germline and may be a read error. The CDR3 DNA sequence: TGTGCCAGCAGTGCTGAAAGACAGGCCGAGCAGTGCTTC. Protein product: CASSAERQAEQCF. This rearrangement joins TRBV6-1 to TRBJ2-7; D possibly corresponds to TRBD1 (6 bases). This CDR3 comprises 13 residues. CDR1 is MNHNS and CDR2 is SASEGT in the germline V gene.

The chain has TRBV6-1 and TRBJ2-3; no clear D gene. Germline CDR1 reads MNHNS; CDR2 reads SASEGT. The CDR3 has 12 residues. Trimming took 4 bases from V and 5 from J, leaving 7 bases between them. CDR3 residues: CASSVFLDTQYF. The CDR3 region has the DNA TGTGCCAGCAGTGTATTCCTAGATACGCAGTATTTT.

Remarks on this clonotype: Its ends do not fully match the called genes, so a read error is possible. V is TRBV11-2 and J is TRBJ2-3, with TRBD2 as a possible D gene (7 bases). Germline-derived CDR1 and CDR2 are SGHAT and FQNNGV. CDR3 length: 16 amino acids. CDR3: CGISPPGGRGTDTQYF. The CDR3, as DNA: TGTGGCATCAGCCCGCCGGGGGGCAGGGGCACGGATACGCAGTATTTT.

At least ten counts were recorded for this clonotype. CDR3 sequence: CASSLGLDYTDTQYF. The CDR3 coding sequence is TGTGCCAGCAGCTTGGGACTAGACTACACAGATACGCAGTATTTT. This rearrangement joins TRBV7-9 to TRBJ2-3; 8 bases align to TRBD2. Germline V gene sequence: CDR1 SEHNR, CDR2 FQNEAQ (reference sequence). Germline trimming cut 3 bases from V and 2 bases from J; bases unmatched to any gene: 4. The CDR3 length is 15 residues.

Of note for this clonotype: The CDR3 carries no conserved terminal phenylalanine or tryptophan, so it likely arises from a read error. Because the CDR3's place on the DNA is in doubt, the DNA is left out and the CDR3 is given as listed by TCRdb. J is TRBJ2-2 and V is TRBV7-9; the table's D call of TRBD1 was not tested on the DNA. Both ends counted, the CDR3 spans 17 residues. From germline, CDR1 is SEHNR and CDR2 FQNEAQ (reference sequence). Here the CDR3 reads CASSLLPGHQNTRELFS.

This clonotype was counted many times. The chain links TRBV7-9 to TRBJ2-7; 8 positions agree with TRBD1. The junction had 10 bases not matched to a gene; V was cut back by 5 bases and J by 4 bases. Germline CDR1 and CDR2: SEHNR and FQNEAQ (reference sequence). The CDR3 spans 15 residues. CDR3 loop: CASSGPGTGIYEQYF. DNA for the CDR3: TGTGCCAGCAGCGGGCCCGGGACAGGTATTTACGAGCAGTACTTC.

The rearrangement uses TRBV14 and TRBJ2-1; the D gene is possibly TRBD2 (5 bases). The CDR3 loop spans 15 amino acids. Germline lookup yields CDR1 SGHDN and CDR2 FVKESK. The V gene lost 0 bases and the J gene lost 6 bases, with 12 bases spanning the gap. In nucleotides, the CDR3 is TGTGCCAGCAGCCAAGATGGGAGTTTTTGCAATGAGCAGTTCTTC. This translates into CASSQDGSFCNEQFF.

As to this clonotype: One junction end does not reproduce the germline sequence, and a read error may be involved. The CDR3 sequence: CVSSYGGTNTEAFF. CDR3 DNA sequence: TGTGTCAGCAGTTACGGGGGTACAAATACTGAAGCTTTCTTT. The genes are TRBV6-5 and TRBJ1-1; D may be TRBD1 (5 bases). CDR1 is MNHEY and CDR2 is SVGAGI in the germline V gene. The length of the CDR3 is 14 residues.

The sample holds many counts of this clonotype. The chain has TRBV30 and TRBJ1-3; the D gene is possibly TRBD1 (5 bases). Germline V CDR1 and CDR2: GTSNPN, SVGIG (reference sequence). CDR3 length: 14 residues. Between the trimmed V and J ends, which lost 5 bases and 4 bases, there was a span of 15 bases. The CDR3 protein is CAWESGAEGNTIYF. The CDR3 DNA follows: TGTGCCTGGGAGTCCGGGGCGGAGGGAAACACCATATATTTT.